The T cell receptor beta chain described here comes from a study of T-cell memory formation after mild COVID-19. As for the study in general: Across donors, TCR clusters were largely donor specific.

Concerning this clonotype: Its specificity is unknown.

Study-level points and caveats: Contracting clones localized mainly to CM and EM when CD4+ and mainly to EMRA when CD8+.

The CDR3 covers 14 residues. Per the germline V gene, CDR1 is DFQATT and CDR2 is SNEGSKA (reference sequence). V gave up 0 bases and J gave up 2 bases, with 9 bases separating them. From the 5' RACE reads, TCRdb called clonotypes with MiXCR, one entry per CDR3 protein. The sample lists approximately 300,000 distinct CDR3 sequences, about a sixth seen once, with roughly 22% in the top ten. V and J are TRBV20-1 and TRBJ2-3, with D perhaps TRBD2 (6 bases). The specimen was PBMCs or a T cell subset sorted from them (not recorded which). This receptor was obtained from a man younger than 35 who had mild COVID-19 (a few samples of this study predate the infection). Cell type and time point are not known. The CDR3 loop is CSAREGLFTDTQYF. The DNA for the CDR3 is TGCAGTGCTAGAGAGGGACTCTTCACAGATACGCAGTATTTT.